What follows is one TCR beta chain and its context. Assay used: immunoSEQ multiplex PCR; TCRdb lists only in-frame clones, some missing. The data show around 2.1 million clones, just over 90% seen once. This sample is drawn from a study of shared clonotypes between healthy human individuals. CD8 cells regarded as naive lacked CD45RO, were positively chosen for CCR7, and omitted terminally differentiated effector memory CD45RA+ cells. The CDR3 sequence is 16 residues long. V was trimmed by 5 bases and J by 0 bases, leaving 14 bases between them. CDR1 and CDR2 (germline): SGHTA, FQGNSA. Sequencing used naive CD8+ T cells from PBMCs. The V and J genes are TRBV7-2 and TRBJ1-5; possible D gene TRBD1, 6 bases. This TCR derives from a man aged 18 to 30 in good health. Some clones in this sample may be carry-over from other donors' samples. CDR3 amino acids: CASSLNGGNSNQPQHF. The CDR3 DNA reads TGTGCCAGCAGCCTCAACGGGGGCAATAGCAATCAGCCCCAGCATTTT.